A single sample is the source of the 27 T cell receptor beta chains below, sequenced in a study of blood T cell repertoires in COVID-19. The data were produced by immunoSEQ multiplex PCR, yet TCRdb's version contains in-frame clones alone and is incomplete. The sample has 150,000 to 200,000 clones, about nine tenths seen once. The sequenced sample was PBMCs or T cells enriched from blood (not recorded which). The receptors here all came from a young woman who had recovered from COVID-19.

V is TRBV18 and J is TRBJ1-2; D perhaps matches TRBD1 (5 bases). CDR1 is KGHSH, CDR2 LQKENI, per germline. V lost 0 bases and J lost 6, with 14 bases in between. CDR3 length equals 15 residues. CDR3 sequence: CASSPPNRPPDGYTF. CDR3 coding DNA: TGTGCCAGCTCACCACCGAACAGGCCCCCTGATGGCTACACCTTC.

The chain employs TRBV6-5 and TRBJ1-3; D is perhaps TRBD1 (6 bases). Trimming cost V 6 bases and J 0 bases, with 12 bases left between them. The length of the CDR3 is 15 residues. Germline CDR1 reads MNHEY; CDR2 reads SVGAGI. The CDR3 DNA reads TGTGCCAGCAGGCCGGGGACAAACTCTGGAAACACCATATATTTT. Residues: CASRPGTNSGNTIYF.

The chain uses TRBV28 and TRBJ2-3; a weak D match, TRBD2 (6 bases). With 2 bases removed from V and 0 bases from J, the gap between germline ends came to 15 bases. Germline CDR1 is MDHEN and CDR2 is SYDVKM. This CDR3 has 17 amino acids. The chain's CDR3 is CASSLGGAKTSTDTQYF. The CDR3 DNA is TGTGCCAGCAGTTTAGGCGGGGCCAAGACTAGCACAGATACGCAGTATTTT.

The chain carries TRBV5-1 and TRBJ1-3; 10 bases are shared with TRBD1. The CDR3 length is 16 residues. V was pared by 4 bases and J by 2 bases, with 6 bases of the junction left unmatched. The germline V gene encodes CDR1 SGHRS and CDR2 YFSETQ. Here the CDR3 DNA reads TGCGCCAGCAGCGCGGGACAGGGGACAACTGGAAACACCATATATTTT. Its translation is CASSAGQGTTGNTIYF.

Of note for this clone: Other DNA sequences in this specimen translate into the identical CDR3. The chain carries TRBV27 and TRBJ2-1; 15 bases agree with TRBD2. V lost 8 bases to trimming and J lost 7 bases; unmatched junction nucleotides: 6. CDR1 MNHEY and CDR2 SMNVEV come from the germline V gene (reference sequence). The CDR3 totals 15 residues. CDR3 amino acids: CASSAGTSGRNEQFF. Here the CDR3 DNA reads TGTGCCAGCTCCGCCGGGACTAGCGGGAGGAATGAGCAGTTCTTC.

This sequence joins TRBV28 and TRBJ1-5; 10 bases line up with TRBD1. Germline V gene data show CDR1 as MDHEN and CDR2 as SYDVKM. V dropped 6 bases and J dropped 1; count of bases not matched to a gene: 12. CDR3 length equals 18 residues. Written as DNA, the CDR3 is TGTGCCAGCAGCCCAGCGACAGGGGGCATAGCGAGCAATCAGCCCCAGCATTTT. Its protein product is CASSPATGGIASNQPQHF.

This chain links TRBV10-3 with TRBJ1-1, with TRBD1 matching 7 bases. This CDR3 is built from 14 residues. Germline lookup yields CDR1 ENHRY and CDR2 SYGVKD. The V and J ends lost 2 bases and 3 bases, in that order; junction bases with no gene match: 3. The CDR3 reads CAISEQGEDTEAFF. DNA for the CDR3: TGTGCCATCAGTGAGCAGGGGGAGGACACTGAAGCTTTCTTT.

The chain joins TRBV25-1 to TRBJ2-1; possibly TRBD1 for D (5 bases). This CDR3 has 13 residues. Germline loops: CDR1 MGHDK, CDR2 SYGVNS. V was cut by 2 bases and J by 8 bases, with 10 bases left in between. CDR3 protein: CASSEAQGYEQFF. In DNA, the CDR3 is TGTGCCAGCAGTGAAGCCCAGGGCTATGAGCAGTTCTTC.

This clone was observed a few times. CDR3 nucleotides: TGTGCCAGCAGTTTATCCCCACAGGGCCAGGAGTACTTC. Protein sequence: CASSLSPQGQEYF. The rearrangement uses TRBV27 and TRBJ2-7, with D perhaps matching TRBD1 (6 bases). This CDR3 has 13 amino acids. Germline V gene data show CDR1 as MNHEY and CDR2 as SMNVEV (reference sequence). V lost 0 bases to trimming and J lost 11 bases, with 14 bases between them.

The V gene is TRBV6-5, the J gene TRBJ2-5; 7 nucleotides line up with TRBD1. V was clipped by 8 bases and J by 1 base; unmatched bases: 7. The CDR3 is 14 residues long. The germline V gene has CDR1 MNHEY and CDR2 SVGAGI. CDR3 amino acids: CASLFGTVQETQYF. The CDR3 DNA reads as TGTGCCAGCCTCTTCGGGACAGTCCAAGAGACCCAGTACTTC.

The V gene is TRBV5-1, the J gene TRBJ2-3; 9 nucleotides align to TRBD2. This CDR3 comprises 14 residues. Germline CDR1 is SGHRS and CDR2 is YFSETQ. V lost 4 bases and J lost 4; bases outside the gene matches: 4. CDR3 loop: CASSPLAGSDTQYF. In DNA, the CDR3 is TGCGCCAGCAGCCCCCTAGCGGGGTCAGATACGCAGTATTTT.

DNA for the CDR3: TGCAGTGCTAGTCCAGGGAACTACGAGCAGTACTTC. Its translation: CSASPGNYEQYF. V gene TRBV20-1 combines with J gene TRBJ2-7, with D possibly being TRBD1 (5 bases). In germline, CDR1 is DFQATT, CDR2 SNEGSKA (reference sequence). The V end was cut by 3 bases, the J end by 3 bases, with 9 bases between. This CDR3 is built from 12 residues.

The chain has TRBV6-1 and TRBJ2-2; TRBD1 matches 7 bases. Germline V gene data show CDR1 as MNHNS and CDR2 as SASEGT. This CDR3 has 14 residues. V lost 2 bases to trimming and J lost 5 bases; unmatched junction nucleotides: 2. CDR3 coding DNA: TGTGCCAGCAGTGAAAGGGGGCTTACCGGGGAGCTGTTTTTT. Its protein is CASSERGLTGELFF.

This chain connects TRBV7-9 to TRBJ2-1; D unclear. The germline V gene has CDR1 SEHNR and CDR2 FQNEAQ (reference sequence). This CDR3 comprises 11 residues. V shed 6 bases and J shed 9 bases, with 9 bases lying between them. CDR3 loop: CASRKEVEQFF. The CDR3 nucleotides read TGTGCCAGCAGGAAAGAGGTTGAGCAGTTCTTC.

The rearrangement links TRBV4-3 to TRBJ2-7; weak D call: TRBD1 (6 bases). Trimming took 1 base from V and 1 from J, leaving 14 bases between them. CDR3 length: 16 amino acids. CDR1 is LGHNA, CDR2 YSLEER, per germline. CDR3 coding DNA: TGCGCCAGCAGCCAAGGAAGGGGAAGGGGGTCCTACGAGCAGTACTTC. Protein sequence: CASSQGRGRGSYEQYF.

The chain is built from TRBV30 and TRBJ2-3; the D is unclear. CDR1 is GTSNPN and CDR2 is SVGIG in the germline V gene (reference sequence). CDR3 size: 13 residues. Trimming stripped 2 bases from V and 1 base from J, with 7 bases between. CDR3 region: CAWSTRRTDTQYF. The CDR3, as DNA: TGTGCCTGGAGTACGCGGCGCACAGATACGCAGTATTTT. Combining the CDR3 with reference TRBV30 and TRBJ2-3 gives the whole variable domain SQTIHQWPATLVQPVGSPLSLECTVEGTSNPNLYWYRQAAGRGLQLLFYSVGIGQISSEVPQNLSASRPQDRQFILSSKKLLLSDSGFYLCAWSTRRTDTQYFGPGTRLTVL.

V is TRBV7-9 and J is TRBJ1-4, with 8 positions matching TRBD1. V shed 0 bases and J 8 bases; nucleotides not matched to a gene: 8. The germline V gene encodes CDR1 SEHNR and CDR2 FQNEAQ (reference sequence). CDR3 length: 16 amino acids. The CDR3 DNA reads as TGTGCCAGCAGCTTAGCGTCCACAGGGGGGAACGAAAAACTGTTTTTT. Its translation: CASSLASTGGNEKLFF. Together with reference TRBV7-9 and TRBJ1-4, the CDR3 gives the full variable domain: DTGVSQNPRHKITKRGQNVTFRCDPISEHNRLYWYRQTLGQGPEFLTYFQNEAQLEKSRLLSDRFSAERPKGSFSTLEIQRTEQGDSAMYLCASSLASTGGNEKLFFGSGTQLSVL.

This sequence joins TRBV6-5 and TRBJ1-2; 8 nucleotides line up with TRBD1. J gave up 6 bases and V 5 bases, and 5 bases lay outside the gene matches. The length of the CDR3 is 13 residues. Germline lookup yields CDR1 MNHEY and CDR2 SVGAGI. CDR3 DNA sequence: TGTGCCAGCAGTCGGGACAGGTTGGATGGCTACACCTTC. Its translation is CASSRDRLDGYTF.

The chain carries TRBV5-4 and TRBJ2-7, with 7 positions matching TRBD1. The V segment lost 3 bases and the J segment 3 bases; nucleotides outside the gene matches: 12. The CDR3 extends over 16 amino acids. The germline gives CDR1 SGHNT, CDR2 YYREEE (reference sequence). The CDR3 bases are TGTGCCAGCAGCTCTCGACAGGGACCCCCCCTCTACGAGCAGTACTTC. Translation gives CASSSRQGPPLYEQYF.

The chain joins TRBV7-9 to TRBJ2-7, with D possibly matching TRBD1 (6 bases). Trimming pared 5 bases from V and 0 bases from J, leaving 14 bases between. This CDR3 spans 15 amino acids. Germline V gene data show CDR1 as SEHNR and CDR2 as FQNEAQ (reference sequence). The CDR3 sequence: CASSPGTSSSYEQYF. In DNA form, the CDR3 reads TGTGCCAGCAGCCCCGGGACATCTAGCTCCTACGAGCAGTACTTC.

This clone was recorded only once. V is TRBV28 and J is TRBJ1-5; no clear D. This CDR3 comprises 14 residues. V was trimmed by 6 bases and J by 3 bases, leaving 12 bases between them. From germline, CDR1 is MDHEN and CDR2 SYDVKM. In DNA form, the CDR3 reads TGTGCCAGCAGCCAGCCGGGAAACAATCAGCCCCAGCATTTT. It translates to CASSQPGNNQPQHF.

The chain uses TRBV4-1 and TRBJ1-1, with D hard to call. Germline V gene data show CDR1 as MGHRA and CDR2 as YSYEKL. The CDR3 runs to 14 residues. V was clipped by 2 bases and J by 10 bases, with 17 bases between them. This CDR3 reads CASSQTGMESRAFF. For the CDR3, the DNA is TGCGCCAGCAGCCAAACGGGGATGGAATCGAGAGCTTTCTTT.

This clone was recorded once. This rearrangement joins TRBV9 to TRBJ1-2; no reliable D call. The V end was cut by 0 bases, the J end by 4 bases, with 10 bases between. The CDR3 spans 14 residues. Per germline, CDR1 SGDLS and CDR2 YYNGEE. CDR3 amino acids: CASSVAEGGYGYTF. The CDR3 DNA sequence: TGTGCCAGCAGCGTAGCGGAGGGTGGCTATGGCTACACCTTC.

J is TRBJ1-1 and V is TRBV27; D is undetermined. CDR1 and CDR2 from the germline V gene are MNHEY and SMNVEV (reference sequence). The CDR3 is 16 residues long. The ends were cut back, 5 bases at V and 5 bases at J, with 21 bases in the middle. CDR3 amino acids: CASSHLPGRSVTEAFF. CDR3 DNA: TGTGCCAGCAGTCACCTCCCGGGTAGGAGCGTGACTGAAGCTTTCTTT.

V usage is TRBV24-1 and J usage is TRBJ2-3; 10 bases fit TRBD2. V lost 4 bases and J lost 2; bases outside the gene matches: 14. The V gene's germline CDR1 is KGHDR and CDR2 SFDVKD. The CDR3 runs to 19 residues. CDR3 loop: CATSEFGPNSGRNTDTQYF. The CDR3 DNA sequence: TGTGCCACCAGTGAATTCGGACCGAATAGCGGGAGGAACACAGATACGCAGTATTTT.

The chain employs TRBV6-2 or TRBV6-3 and TRBJ2-1; D remains ambiguous. V was pared by 6 bases and J by 6 bases, with 15 bases between. The germline V gene encodes CDR1 MNHEY and CDR2 SVGEGT. The CDR3 is 14 residues long. In nucleotides, the CDR3 is TGTGCCAGCAGCCCCCCAGCGTCCGGCAATGAGCAGTTCTTC. Protein product: CASSPPASGNEQFF.

This chain connects TRBV2 to TRBJ2-3; 13 bases map to TRBD2. There are 19 residues in the CDR3. Germline V gene sequence: CDR1 SNHLY, CDR2 FYNNEI. The J segment lost 6 bases and the V segment lost 5 bases, leaving 17 bases of the junction unmatched. CDR3 residues: CASSFAPGLAGVLADTQYF. The CDR3 DNA reads as TGTGCCAGCAGTTTCGCGCCTGGACTAGCGGGAGTTTTAGCCGATACGCAGTATTTT.